This T cell receptor (beta chain) was recorded in a study of identical twins. Findings and limits, study-wide: Insertions were reduced in abundant cord blood beta clonotypes but not in memory repertoires.

For this clonotype: Its antigen remains unidentified.

The CDR3 length is 15 residues. V lost 5 bases and J lost 10; bases outside the gene matches: 12. CDR1 and CDR2 from the germline V gene are MDHEN and SYDVKM. TCRdb reprocessed the 5' RACE reads via MiXCR and lists one record per CDR3 protein. The sample carries 540,000 or so distinct CDR3 sequences, approximately 20% recorded once. All donors were healthy, and all were Caucasian. Another study also made use of these data, one on yellow fever vaccine responses in identical twins.

The source is a woman between 18 and 29 years old in good health. V is TRBV28 and J is TRBJ2-1, with 9 positions matching TRBD2. Material for sequencing was CD4+ T cells sorted from blood. CDR3 nucleotide sequence: TGTGCCAGCAGTCCAAAGGGGACTAGCTATAACGAGCAGTTCTTC. Protein sequence: CASSPKGTSYNEQFF. The entire variable domain, with the rest obtained from reference TRBV28 and TRBJ2-1, is as follows: DVKVTQSSRYLVKRTGEKVFLECVQDMDHENMFWYRQDPGLGLRLIYFSYDVKMKEKGDIPEGYSVSREKKERFSLILESASTNQTSMYLCASSPKGTSYNEQFFGPGTRLTVL.